The 9 T cell receptor beta chains below come from one sample, sequenced in a study of CD8 T cells in Susac syndrome. With random hexamers, 0.5 to 1 ug RNA was reverse transcribed. MiXCR, applied by TCRdb to the immunoSEQ multiplex PCR reads, yields one record per CDR3 protein. Here the sample spans 300,000 or so distinct CDR3 sequences, about 90% being singletons. Source material: CD4+ T cells from PBMCs. Receptors originate from a human donor with multiple sclerosis.

The chain recombines TRBV4-2 with TRBJ2-1, with 8 bases aligning to TRBD1. Germline lookup yields CDR1 LGHNA and CDR2 YNFKEQ. The CDR3 covers 18 residues. V lost 2 bases and J lost 12; bases outside the gene matches: 21. For the CDR3, the DNA is TGTGCCAGCAGCCAACCCCAGTCCCGCCAGGGGGCGCGGGGTAGGCAGTTCTTC. It yields the protein CASSQPQSRQGARGRQFF.

This sequence joins TRBV19 and TRBJ1-2; D is ambiguous. The CDR3 extends over 13 amino acids. Germline-derived CDR1 and CDR2 are LNHDA and SQIVND (reference sequence). Trimming cost V 5 bases and J 2 bases, with 9 bases left between them. The CDR3 sequence is CASSHERNYGYTF. In nucleotides, the CDR3 is TGTGCCAGTAGTCACGAGAGGAACTATGGCTACACCTTC.

The rearrangement joins TRBV20-1 to TRBJ1-3; possible D gene TRBD1, 5 bases. The V gene lost 5 bases and the J gene lost 3 bases, with 8 bases spanning the gap. The CDR3 length is 12 residues. Germline V lookup: CDR1 DFQATT, CDR2 SNEGSKA (reference sequence). The CDR3 region has the DNA TGCAGTGCTGGGACGGATGGAAACACCATATATTTT. Protein sequence: CSAGTDGNTIYF.

The V call is TRBV25-1, the J call TRBJ1-4; 8 nucleotides line up with TRBD1. The CDR3 is made up of 14 amino acids. Germline V gives CDR1 MGHDK, CDR2 SYGVNS. J was trimmed by 7 bases and V by 2 bases; bases with no gene match: 3. The CDR3 loop is CASSESGTGEKLFF. CDR3 in DNA: TGTGCCAGCAGTGAAAGTGGGACAGGTGAAAAACTGTTTTTT.

The rearrangement uses TRBV3-1 and TRBJ2-2; 7 bases fit TRBD2. The CDR3 spans 16 residues. Germline trimming cut 4 bases from V and 3 bases from J; bases unmatched to any gene: 8. CDR1 and CDR2 (germline): LGHDT, YNNKEL (reference sequence). The CDR3 sequence: CASSLRRGDDTGELFF. DNA of the CDR3: TGTGCCAGCAGCCTTCGCCGGGGGGATGACACCGGGGAGCTGTTTTTT.

V and J are TRBV5-1 and TRBJ2-5; TRBD2 might be the D (6 bases). The V end was cut by 4 bases, the J end by 5 bases, with 15 bases between. The germline V gene has CDR1 SGHRS and CDR2 YFSETQ. CDR3 length equals 14 residues. CDR3 nucleotides: TGCGCCAGCAGCCCACCAAGGGAGGCGGAGACCCAGTACTTC. It specifies CASSPPREAETQYF.

The chain carries TRBV18 and TRBJ1-1; D is perhaps TRBD1 (6 bases). V lost 2 bases to trimming and J lost 7 bases, with 11 bases between them. From germline, CDR1 is KGHSH and CDR2 LQKENI. The CDR3 totals 13 residues. The CDR3 loop reads CASSPVGRGEAFF. Here the CDR3 DNA reads TGTGCCAGCTCACCAGTGGGCAGGGGTGAAGCTTTCTTT.

The chain couples TRBV7-9 to TRBJ1-5; D remains unclear. Germline V gene sequence: CDR1 SEHNR, CDR2 FQNEAQ (reference sequence). V dropped 5 bases and J dropped 7 bases, with 12 bases sitting between them. CDR3 length: 13 amino acids. The CDR3 region has the DNA TGTGCCAGCAGCCCCGTCCACAACCAGCCCCAGCATTTT. Translation: CASSPVHNQPQHF. Based on the CDR3 plus reference TRBV7-9 and TRBJ1-5, the full variable domain is DTGVSQNPRHKITKRGQNVTFRCDPISEHNRLYWYRQTLGQGPEFLTYFQNEAQLEKSRLLSDRFSAERPKGSFSTLEIQRTEQGDSAMYLCASSPVHNQPQHFGDGTRLSIL.

Concerning this clonotype: A read error may produce the germline difference seen at one junction end. The chain's CDR3 is CASSLGGGLETQYF. CDR3 nucleotides: TGTGCCAGCAGCTTGGGGGGTGGTCTGGAGACCCAGTACTTC. The chain links TRBV5-1 to TRBJ2-5, with a possible D match to TRBD2 (6 bases). The CDR3 is made up of 14 amino acids. Germline CDR1 SGHRS, CDR2 YFSETQ.